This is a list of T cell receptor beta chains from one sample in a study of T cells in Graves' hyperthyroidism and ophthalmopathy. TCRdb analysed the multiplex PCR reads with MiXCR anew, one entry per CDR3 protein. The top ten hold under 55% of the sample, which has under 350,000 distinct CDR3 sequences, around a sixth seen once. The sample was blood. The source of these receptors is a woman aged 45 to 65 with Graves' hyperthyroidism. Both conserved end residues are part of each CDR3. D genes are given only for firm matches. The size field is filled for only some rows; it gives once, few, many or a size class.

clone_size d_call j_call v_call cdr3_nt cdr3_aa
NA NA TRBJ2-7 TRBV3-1 TGTGCCAGCAGCCAGGCACTAGTTCGCGAGCAGTACTTC CASSQALVREQYF
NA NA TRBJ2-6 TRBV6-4 TGTGCCAGCACCCGAGCCGCCGGTCGCTCTGGGGCCAACGTCCTGACTTTC CASTRAAGRSGANVLTF
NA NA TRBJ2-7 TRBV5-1 TGCGCCAGCAGCTTGGAGGGGACACCCTACGAGCAGTACTTC CASSLEGTPYEQYF
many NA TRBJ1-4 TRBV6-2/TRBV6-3 TGTGCCAGCAGTCCCCGAAGGGGCGAAGAAAAACTGTTTTTT CASSPRRGEEKLFF
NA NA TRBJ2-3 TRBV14 TGTGCCAGCAGCCAAGATGAGTGGAGCACAGATACGCAGTATTTT CASSQDEWSTDTQYF
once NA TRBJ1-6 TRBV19 TGTGCCAGTAGTAAGGGATCGGCTAATTCACCCCTCCACTTT CASSKGSANSPLHF
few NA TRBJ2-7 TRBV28 TGTGCCAGCAGCCACCAGACAGGATCGTACGAGCAGTACTTC CASSHQTGSYEQYF
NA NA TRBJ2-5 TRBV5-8 TGTGCCAGCAGCTTGGTGGACAGAAAAGAGACCCAGTACTTC CASSLVDRKETQYF
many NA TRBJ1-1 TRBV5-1 TGCGCCAGCAGCCCCCGGGAGGGTCTTAACACTGAAGCTTTCTTT CASSPREGLNTEAFF
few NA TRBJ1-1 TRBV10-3 TGTGCCATCAGTGATCTCCAAACAGGGAACACTGAAGCTTTCTTT CAISDLQTGNTEAFF
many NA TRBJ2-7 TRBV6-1 TGTGCCAGCAGTGAAGACAGGGACTCCTACGAGCAGTACTTC CASSEDRDSYEQYF
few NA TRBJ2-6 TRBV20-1 TGCAGTGCAGAGGACAGCTCTGGGGCCAACGTCCTGACTTTC CSAEDSSGANVLTF
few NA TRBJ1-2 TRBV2 TGTGCCAGCAGTGAAGGGAGGGGCTCCTATGGCTACACCTTC CASSEGRGSYGYTF
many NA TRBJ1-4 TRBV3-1 TGTGCCAGCAGCCAAGTGCCTGACTATATGGGCGAAAAACTGTTTTTT CASSQVPDYMGEKLFF
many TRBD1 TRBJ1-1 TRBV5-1 TGCGCCAGCACCGATACAGGGGCCGCCGGGGATGAAGCTTTCTTT CASTDTGAAGDEAFF
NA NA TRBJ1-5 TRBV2 TGTGCCAGCAGTAAGTTTAGCAATCAGCCCCAGCATTTT CASSKFSNQPQHF
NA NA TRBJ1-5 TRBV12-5 TGTGCTAGTGGTCCAGATCAGCCCCAGCATTTT CASGPDQPQHF
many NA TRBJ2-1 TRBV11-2 TGTGCCAGCAGCTTAGTCCGGGGATTCAGAGAGCAGTTCTTC CASSLVRGFREQFF
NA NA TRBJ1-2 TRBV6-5 TGTGCCAGCAGTTACTCGACCGGGGTTGGCTACACCTTC CASSYSTGVGYTF
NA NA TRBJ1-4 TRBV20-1 TGCAGTGTAACCGGGGGTAATGAAAAACTGTTTTTT CSVTGGNEKLFF
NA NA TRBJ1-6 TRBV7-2 TGTGCCAGCAGCTCCGGGGGGGACCGCGGTTCACCCCTCCACTTT CASSSGGDRGSPLHF
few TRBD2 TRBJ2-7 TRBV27 TGTGCCAGCAGTTTAAGTGGATTCCTAGCGGGAGGCTACGAGCAGTACTTC CASSLSGFLAGGYEQYF
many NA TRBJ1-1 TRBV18 TGTGCCAGCTCACCACCCGGGCAGGGCTACACTGAAGCTTTCTTT CASSPPGQGYTEAFF
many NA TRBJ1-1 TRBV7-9 TGTGCCAGCAGCTTAGAGTCATTACAGCCTGAAGCTTTCTTT CASSLESLQPEAFF
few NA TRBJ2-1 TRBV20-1 TGCAGTGCCGCAGTAAGTGACTACAATGAGCAGTTCTTC CSAAVSDYNEQFF
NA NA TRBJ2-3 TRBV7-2 TGTGCCAGCAGCTTTATCAGCGACGCCACAGATACGCAGTATTTT CASSFISDATDTQYF
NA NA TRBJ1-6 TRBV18 TGTGCCAGCTCACCACCGACACCAAACGCCAATTCACCCCTCCACTTT CASSPPTPNANSPLHF
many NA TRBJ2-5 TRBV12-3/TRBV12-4 TGTGCCAGCAGTTATAGACTAGAAGAGACCCAGTACTTC CASSYRLEETQYF
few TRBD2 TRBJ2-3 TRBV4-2 TGTGCCAGCAGCCAAGATGGGCTAGCGGGAGCCCCAACCAGCACAGATACGCAGTATTTT CASSQDGLAGAPTSTDTQYF
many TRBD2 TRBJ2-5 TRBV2 TGTGCCAGCAGTGAAATGCGGGAGGGCGGGAAGACCCAGTACTTC CASSEMREGGKTQYF
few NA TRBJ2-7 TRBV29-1 TGCAGCGTTGAAGGTGAAGGAGCCGACGAGCAGTACTTC CSVEGEGADEQYF
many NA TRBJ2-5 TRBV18 TGTGCCAGCTCACCAGGCAGGGTGATGATGGAGACCCAGTACTTC CASSPGRVMMETQYF
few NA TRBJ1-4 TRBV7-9 TGTGCCAGCAGCCCTAGGGTTAATGAAAAACTGTTTTTT CASSPRVNEKLFF
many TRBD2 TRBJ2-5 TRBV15 TGTGCCACCAGCAGAGGTGCTAGCGGGGGGGCTGTTGAGACCCAGTACTTC CATSRGASGGAVETQYF
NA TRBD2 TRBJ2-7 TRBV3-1 TGTGCCAGCAGCCAAGATCCCATTAGCGGGAGGTCCCCCTACGAGCAGTACTTC CASSQDPISGRSPYEQYF
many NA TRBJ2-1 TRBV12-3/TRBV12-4 TGTGCCAGCAGTTTAGAGTCAGGGACCTACAATGAGCAGTTCTTC CASSLESGTYNEQFF
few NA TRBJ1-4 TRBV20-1 TGCAGTGCTAGAGAGGCAGGTGGTAATGAAAAACTGTTTTTT CSAREAGGNEKLFF
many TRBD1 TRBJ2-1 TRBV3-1 TGTGCCAGCAGCCAGCCGGCCGGGACAGTCACAATGGAAGATGAGCAGTTCTTC CASSQPAGTVTMEDEQFF
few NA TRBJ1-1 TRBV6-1 TGTGCCAGCAGCCCCGGGAGTTTCATGCGACTACCAGCGAACACTGAAGCTTTCTTT CASSPGSFMRLPANTEAFF
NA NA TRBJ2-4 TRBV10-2 TGCGCCAGCAAAGGCCCAAAGGAGGGCGACATTCAGTACTTC CASKGPKEGDIQYF
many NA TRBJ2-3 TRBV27 TGTGCCAGCAGCGCCCAGGGGTGGAATACGCAGTATTTT CASSAQGWNTQYF